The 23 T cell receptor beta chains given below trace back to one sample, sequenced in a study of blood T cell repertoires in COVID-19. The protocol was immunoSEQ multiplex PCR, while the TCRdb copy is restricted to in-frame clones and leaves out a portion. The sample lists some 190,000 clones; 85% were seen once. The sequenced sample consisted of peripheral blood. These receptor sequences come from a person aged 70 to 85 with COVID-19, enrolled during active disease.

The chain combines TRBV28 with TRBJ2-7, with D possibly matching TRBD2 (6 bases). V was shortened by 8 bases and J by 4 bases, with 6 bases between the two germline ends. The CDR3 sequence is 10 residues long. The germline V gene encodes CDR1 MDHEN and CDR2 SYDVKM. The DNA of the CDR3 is TGTGCCAGCGGGGGGTACGAGCAGTACTTC. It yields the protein CASGGYEQYF.

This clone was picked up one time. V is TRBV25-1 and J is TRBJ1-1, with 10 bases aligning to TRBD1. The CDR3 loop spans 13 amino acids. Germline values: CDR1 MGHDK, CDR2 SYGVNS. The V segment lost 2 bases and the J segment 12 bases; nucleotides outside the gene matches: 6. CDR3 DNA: TGTGCCAGCAGTGAAATAGGGGACAGGGGCTCTTTCTTT. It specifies CASSEIGDRGSFF.

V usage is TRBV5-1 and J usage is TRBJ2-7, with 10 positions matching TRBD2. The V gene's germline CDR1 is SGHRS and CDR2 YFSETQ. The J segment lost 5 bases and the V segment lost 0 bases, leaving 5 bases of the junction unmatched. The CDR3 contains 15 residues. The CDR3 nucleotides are TGCGCCAGCAGCTTGGCTTTTCTAGCGGGAGACGAGCAGTACTTC. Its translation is CASSLAFLAGDEQYF.

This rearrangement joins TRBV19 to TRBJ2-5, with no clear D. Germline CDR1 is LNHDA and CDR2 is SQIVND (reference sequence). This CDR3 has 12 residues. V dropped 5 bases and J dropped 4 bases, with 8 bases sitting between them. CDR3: CASSDFRETQYF. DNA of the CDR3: TGTGCCAGTAGTGACTTCCGAGAGACCCAGTACTTC.

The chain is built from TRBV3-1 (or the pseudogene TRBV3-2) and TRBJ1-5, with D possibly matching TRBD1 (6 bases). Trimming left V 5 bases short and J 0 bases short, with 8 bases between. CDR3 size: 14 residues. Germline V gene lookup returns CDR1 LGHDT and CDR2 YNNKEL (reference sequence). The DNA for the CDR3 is TGTGCCAGCAGCGGGGGCAGTAGCAATCAGCCCCAGCATTTT. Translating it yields CASSGGSSNQPQHF.

As DNA, the CDR3 is TGTGCCAGCAGCCTAACTAGACAGGGGCAGCCCCAGCATTTT. Translating gives CASSLTRQGQPQHF. The V and J genes are TRBV28 and TRBJ1-5; 8 bases line up with TRBD1. With V trimmed by 6 bases and J by 7 bases, 8 bases remained unmatched. Looked up from germline, CDR1 is MDHEN and CDR2 is SYDVKM. The CDR3 sequence is 14 residues long.

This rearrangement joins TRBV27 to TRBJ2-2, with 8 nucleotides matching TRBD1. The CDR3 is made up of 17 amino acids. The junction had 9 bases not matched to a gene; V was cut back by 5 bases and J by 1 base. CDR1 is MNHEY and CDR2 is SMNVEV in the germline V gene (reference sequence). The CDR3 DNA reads TGTGCCAGCAGTACCTATCCGGGACAGGTGAACACCGGGGAGCTGTTTTTT. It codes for CASSTYPGQVNTGELFF.

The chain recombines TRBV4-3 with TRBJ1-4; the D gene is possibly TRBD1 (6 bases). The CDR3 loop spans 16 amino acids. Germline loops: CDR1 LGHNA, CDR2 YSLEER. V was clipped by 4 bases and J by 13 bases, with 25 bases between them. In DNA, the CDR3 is TGCGCCAGCAGCCGAGGCGGTCAGGGGAGCGTCGGCGGACTGTTTTTT. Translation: CASSRGGQGSVGGLFF.

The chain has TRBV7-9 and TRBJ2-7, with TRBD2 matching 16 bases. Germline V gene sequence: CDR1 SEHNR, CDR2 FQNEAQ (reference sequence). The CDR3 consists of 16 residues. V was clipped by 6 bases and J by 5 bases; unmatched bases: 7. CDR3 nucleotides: TGTGCCAGCAGAGGGACTAGCGGGAGGGCCGTCCACGAGCAGTACTTC. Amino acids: CASRGTSGRAVHEQYF.

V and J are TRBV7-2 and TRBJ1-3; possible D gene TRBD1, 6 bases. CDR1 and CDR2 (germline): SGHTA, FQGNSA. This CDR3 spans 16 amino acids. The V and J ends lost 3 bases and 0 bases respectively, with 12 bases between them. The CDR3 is CASSFAGVSSGNTIYF. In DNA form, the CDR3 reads TGTGCCAGCAGCTTTGCAGGGGTCAGCTCTGGAAACACCATATATTTT.

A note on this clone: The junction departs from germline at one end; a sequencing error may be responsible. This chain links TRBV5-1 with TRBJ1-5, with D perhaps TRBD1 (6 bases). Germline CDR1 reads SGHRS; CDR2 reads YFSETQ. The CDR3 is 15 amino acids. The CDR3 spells CASSLGGIGNQPQHF. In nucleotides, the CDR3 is TGCGCCAGCAGTTTGGGGGGCATCGGTAATCAGCCCCAGCATTTT.

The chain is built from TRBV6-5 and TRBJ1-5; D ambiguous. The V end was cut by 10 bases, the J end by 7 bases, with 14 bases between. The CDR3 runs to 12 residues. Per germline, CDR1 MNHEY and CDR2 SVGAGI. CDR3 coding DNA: TGTGCCATCAAGGGAGTCAGGCAGCCCCAGCATTTT. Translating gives CAIKGVRQPQHF.

CDR3 DNA sequence: TGCGCCAGCAGCCGAGAGGCGGGAGAAGGCTACGAGCAGTACTTC. It codes for CASSREAGEGYEQYF. The chain links TRBV4-3 to TRBJ2-7; 7 nucleotides match TRBD2. V gave up 4 bases and J gave up 3 bases; unmatched junction bases: 9. The germline V gene encodes CDR1 LGHNA and CDR2 YSLEER. The CDR3 is made up of 15 amino acids.

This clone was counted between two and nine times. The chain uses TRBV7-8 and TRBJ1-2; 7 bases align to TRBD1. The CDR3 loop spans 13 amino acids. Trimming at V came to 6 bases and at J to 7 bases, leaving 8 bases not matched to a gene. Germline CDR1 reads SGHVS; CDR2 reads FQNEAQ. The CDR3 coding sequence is TGTGCCAGCAGTTTCACAGGGGCTGGTGGCTACACCTTC. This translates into CASSFTGAGGYTF.

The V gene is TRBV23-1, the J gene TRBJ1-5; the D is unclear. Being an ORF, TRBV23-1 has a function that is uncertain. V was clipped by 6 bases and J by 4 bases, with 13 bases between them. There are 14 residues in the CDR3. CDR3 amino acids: CASRNRALNQPQHF. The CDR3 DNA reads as TGCGCCAGCAGAAACAGAGCTTTAAATCAGCCCCAGCATTTT.

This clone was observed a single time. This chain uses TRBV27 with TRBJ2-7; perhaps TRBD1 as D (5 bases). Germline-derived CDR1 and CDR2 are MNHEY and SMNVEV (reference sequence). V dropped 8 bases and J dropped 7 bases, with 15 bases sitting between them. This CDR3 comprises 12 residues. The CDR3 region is CASGSGSTEQYF. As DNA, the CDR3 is TGTGCCAGCGGCTCAGGGTCTACGGAGCAGTACTTC.

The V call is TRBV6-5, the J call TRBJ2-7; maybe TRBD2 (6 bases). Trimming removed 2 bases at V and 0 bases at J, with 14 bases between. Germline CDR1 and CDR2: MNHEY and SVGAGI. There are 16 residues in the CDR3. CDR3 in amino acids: CASSYGRGYSSYEQYF. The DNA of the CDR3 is TGTGCCAGCAGTTACGGCCGGGGGTATAGCTCCTACGAGCAGTACTTC.

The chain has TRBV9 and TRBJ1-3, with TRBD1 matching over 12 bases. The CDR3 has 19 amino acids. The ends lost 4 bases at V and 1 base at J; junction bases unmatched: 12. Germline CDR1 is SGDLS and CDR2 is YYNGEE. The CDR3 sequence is CASSPRGQGAGTSGNTIYF. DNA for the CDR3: TGTGCCAGCAGCCCCCGGGGACAGGGGGCCGGAACGTCTGGAAACACCATATATTTT.

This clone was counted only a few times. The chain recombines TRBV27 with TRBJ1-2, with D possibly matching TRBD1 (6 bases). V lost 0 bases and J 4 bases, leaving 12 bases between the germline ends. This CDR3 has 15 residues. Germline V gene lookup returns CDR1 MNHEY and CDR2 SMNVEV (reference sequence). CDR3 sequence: CASSLSLGALYGYTF. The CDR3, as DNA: TGTGCCAGCAGTTTATCCCTGGGGGCCCTCTATGGCTACACCTTC.

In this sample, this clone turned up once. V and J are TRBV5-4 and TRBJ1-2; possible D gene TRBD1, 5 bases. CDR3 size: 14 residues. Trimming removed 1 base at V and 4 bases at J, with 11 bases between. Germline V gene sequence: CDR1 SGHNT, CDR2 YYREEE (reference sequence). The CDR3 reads CASSLSGMSYGYTF. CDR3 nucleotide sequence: TGTGCCAGCAGCTTGTCAGGGATGAGCTATGGCTACACCTTC.

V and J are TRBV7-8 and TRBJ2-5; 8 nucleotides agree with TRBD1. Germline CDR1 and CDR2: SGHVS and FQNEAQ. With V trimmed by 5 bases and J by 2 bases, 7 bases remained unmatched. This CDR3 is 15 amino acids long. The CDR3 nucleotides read TGTGCCAGCAGCATGCCACAGGGGGTGCAAGAGACCCAGTACTTC. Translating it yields CASSMPQGVQETQYF.

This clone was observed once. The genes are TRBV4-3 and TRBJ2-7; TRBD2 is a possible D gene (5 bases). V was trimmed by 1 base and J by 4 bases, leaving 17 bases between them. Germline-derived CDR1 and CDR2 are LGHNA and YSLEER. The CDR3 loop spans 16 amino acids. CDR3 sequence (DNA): TGCGCCAGCAGCCAAGTAGTCGGGGTAGCCCGTTACGAGCAGTACTTC. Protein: CASSQVVGVARYEQYF.

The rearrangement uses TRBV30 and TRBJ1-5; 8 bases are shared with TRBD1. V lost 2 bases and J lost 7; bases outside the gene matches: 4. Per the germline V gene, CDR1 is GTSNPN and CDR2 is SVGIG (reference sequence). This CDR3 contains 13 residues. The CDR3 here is CAWSRQGPQPQHF. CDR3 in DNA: TGTGCCTGGAGTCGACAGGGGCCCCAGCCCCAGCATTTT.